Below, 13 T cell receptor beta chains from the same sample are listed, as sequenced in a study of human T cells and chemical hapten exposure (dated by TCRdb to the early 2020s). The sample's time point label is to be understood as: healthy volunteer bleed at 2 weeks. Total RNA was extracted from unfractionated whole blood that had been collected in Tempus Blood RNA tubes. The library was prepared using RACE. TCRdb records NextSeq 500 as the sequencer. Using fastp trimming at Q25 and MiXCR clonotype assembly, TCRdb reanalyzed the public sequencing data and kept in-frame beta chains. Each entry is one CDR3 protein sequence, shown with its most common DNA and genes. This sample is represented by 49,000 or so distinct CDR3 sequences; about 4.5% of them were singletons. The top ten clonotypes cover 5.8% of the sample. The sample was whole blood. These receptors all come from a human donor in good health. Some clones in this sample may be carry-over from other donors' samples.

This clonotype was seen ten or more times. The chain joins TRBV28 to TRBJ2-7; 7 nucleotides agree with TRBD2. The V gene end was trimmed by 7 bases and the J gene end by 3 bases; junction bases not matched to a gene: 6. This CDR3 comprises 13 residues. The V gene's germline CDR1 is MDHEN and CDR2 SYDVKM. In DNA, the CDR3 is TGTGCCAGCATGGTAGCGGGCATCTACGAGCAGTACTTC. Protein: CASMVAGIYEQYF.

The chain combines TRBV20-1 with TRBJ1-5, with no clear D. The length of the CDR3 is 13 residues. Trimming removed 0 bases at V and 7 bases at J, with 10 bases between. Germline V gene sequence: CDR1 DFQATT, CDR2 SNEGSKA (reference sequence). DNA for the CDR3: TGCAGTGCTAGAGATAAAGCGTGGCAGCCCCAGCATTTT. Translated: CSARDKAWQPQHF.

This clonotype was seen many times. The rearrangement uses TRBV5-8 and TRBJ1-5, with TRBD1 matching over 10 bases. CDR1 and CDR2 (germline): SGHTS, YDEGEE. The length of the CDR3 is 17 residues. J gave up 3 bases and V 2 bases, and 8 bases lay outside the gene matches. For the CDR3, the DNA is TGTGCCAGCAGCTTAGGACAGGGGGTGAGGGTCAATCAGCCCCAGCATTTT. Translation: CASSLGQGVRVNQPQHF.

This clonotype occurred many times. The chain has TRBV3-1 and TRBJ1-1; D gene ambiguous. Germline V lookup: CDR1 LGHDT, CDR2 YNNKEL (reference sequence). Trimming pared 0 bases from V and 5 bases from J, leaving 22 bases between. The CDR3 length is 18 residues. The CDR3 coding sequence is TGTGCCAGCAGCCAAGATCCTCTTGGATGGGTAGAGAGGACTGAAGCTTTCTTT. This gives the protein CASSQDPLGWVERTEAFF.

Ten or more counts support this clonotype. The chain joins TRBV28 to TRBJ2-7, with 12 bases lining up with TRBD2. The V gene's germline CDR1 is MDHEN and CDR2 SYDVKM. The CDR3 extends over 15 amino acids. V shed 6 bases and J 8 bases; nucleotides not matched to a gene: 11. The DNA of the CDR3 is TGTGCCAGCAGGCTCAGACTAGCGGGAGATGGGCAGCAGTACTTC. This encodes CASRLRLAGDGQQYF.

This clonotype showed up just a few times. The chain is built from TRBV15 and TRBJ2-2; 8 bases fit TRBD2. Trimming removed 6 bases from V and 7 bases from J; junction bases left unmatched: 10. CDR3 length: 15 amino acids. CDR1 and CDR2 (germline): LNHNV, YYDKDF (reference sequence). CDR3 residues: CATRPGGPAVGELFF. The CDR3, as DNA: TGTGCCACCAGGCCGGGAGGGCCGGCGGTCGGGGAGCTGTTTTTT.

This clonotype was detected many times. The V and J genes are TRBV7-2 and TRBJ2-5; 12 bases fit TRBD2. Germline CDR1 SGHTA, CDR2 FQGNSA. The trim removed 5 bases at V and 0 bases at J, leaving 4 bases unmatched. The CDR3 has 16 residues. The CDR3 is CASSRTSGTYQETQYF. In nucleotides, the CDR3 is TGTGCCAGCAGCCGGACTAGCGGGACCTACCAAGAGACCCAGTACTTC. The full variable domain, rest sourced from reference TRBV7-2 and TRBJ2-5, is GAGVSQSPSNKVTEKGKDVELRCDPISGHTALYWYRQSLGQGLEFLIYFQGNSAPDKSGLPSDRFSAERTGGSVSTLTIQRTQQEDSAVYLCASSRTSGTYQETQYFGPGTRLLVL.

This clonotype was detected a few times. The chain joins TRBV6-5 to TRBJ1-2; D is uncertain. V was cut by 9 bases and J by 7 bases, with 9 bases left in between. The CDR3 covers 10 residues. The germline gives CDR1 MNHEY, CDR2 SVGAGI. In DNA, the CDR3 is TGTGCCAGTTACCGGACTGGCTACACCTTC. This sequence encodes CASYRTGYTF.

The table lists this clonotype with many counts. The genes are TRBV7-3 and TRBJ2-1; D gene ambiguous. The CDR3 sequence is 17 residues long. Germline V gene lookup returns CDR1 SGHTA and CDR2 FQGTGA. V dropped 2 bases and J dropped 1 base, with 15 bases sitting between them. The CDR3, as DNA: TGTGCCAGCAGCTTATTTGGTTCTACATCGTCCTACAATGAGCAGTTCTTC. Translating gives CASSLFGSTSSYNEQFF.

The chain employs TRBV12-3 or TRBV12-4 and TRBJ2-5; 11 nucleotides line up with TRBD1. The CDR3 extends over 19 amino acids. J lost 4 bases, V lost 6 bases, and 19 bases had no gene match. The CDR3 loop reads CASSPGQGGRGGWGETQYF. The DNA for the CDR3 is TGTGCCAGCAGCCCGGGACAGGGGGGCCGCGGCGGTTGGGGAGAGACCCAGTACTTC.

This clonotype was recorded at least ten times. The rearrangement uses TRBV12-3 or TRBV12-4 and TRBJ1-5; 8 nucleotides line up with TRBD1. The CDR3 runs to 16 residues. Germline trimming cut 1 base from V and 5 bases from J; bases unmatched to any gene: 7. As DNA, the CDR3 is TGTGCCAGCAGTTTAGGCCCTGGACAGGGATATCAGCCCCAGCATTTT. This encodes CASSLGPGQGYQPQHF.

This clonotype was picked up a small number of times. V is TRBV6-5 and J is TRBJ2-2; no firm D call. CDR1 and CDR2 from the germline V gene are MNHEY and SVGAGI. The CDR3 is 16 amino acids. Trimming took 0 bases from V and 0 from J, leaving 8 bases between them. The CDR3 loop is CASSYSRAANTGELFF. The CDR3 DNA follows: TGTGCCAGCAGTTACTCCCGGGCCGCGAACACCGGGGAGCTGTTTTTT.

This rearrangement joins TRBV20-1 to TRBJ2-1; weak D call: TRBD2 (6 bases). This CDR3 is built from 16 residues. Looked up from germline, CDR1 is DFQATT and CDR2 is SNEGSKA (reference sequence). The germline V and J ends were trimmed by 6 bases and 8 bases, with 26 bases remaining between them. The CDR3 protein is CSAKGGGRLHLYEQFF. The CDR3 bases are TGCAGTGCCAAAGGAGGAGGGAGACTGCATCTCTATGAGCAGTTCTTC.